This T cell receptor (beta chain) is from a study of beta chain features in type 1 diabetes. Notes on the study in general: Shorter templates might be favored by PCR, equally in patients and controls. The study found fewer insertions and more deletions at VDJ junctions in type 1 diabetes patients.

Purity (above 98%) was reached by all sorted populations. V shed 0 bases and J 6 bases; nucleotides not matched to a gene: 5. CDR1 and CDR2 (germline): SGHTA, FQGNSA. This CDR3 region has 16 residues. The study reverse transcribed the entire isolated RNA, so it sequenced expressed TCRB transcripts. Naive, central memory and regulatory T cell samples averaged about 3.57 million reads. Clones were sequenced by immunoSEQ multiplex PCR, and TCRdb holds only the in-frame ones, with some missing. The table has 900,000 or so clones, about a sixth seen once. This clone was seen a handful of times. The target antigen is unknown.

This clonotype was sampled from a woman younger than 30 in good health. Sequenced sample: naive CD4+ T cells from blood. The chain uses TRBV7-2 and TRBJ2-1; 10 nucleotides align to TRBD2. The CDR3 nucleotides are TGTGCCAGCAGCTTAGCGGCTAGCGGGAGTTTCAATGAGCAGTTCTTC. It encodes CASSLAASGSFNEQFF.